These T cell receptor beta chains were read from a single sample in a study of blood T cell repertoires in COVID-19. Repertoires were generated with immunoSEQ multiplex PCR, while TCRdb's copy carries only in-frame clones and drops some. Among 250,000 or so clones listed, roughly 85% were seen once. The source material was PBMCs or T cells enriched from blood (not recorded which). Source of these receptors: a woman aged 45-65 years who had been exposed to COVID-19. CDR3s include the opening cysteine and the closing phenylalanine or tryptophan. D genes are given only for firm matches. The size of a clone is reported for some rows only, either as once, few or many, or as a class for expanded clones.

CDR3nt	CDR3aa	d_gene	v_gene	abundance	j_gene
TGCAGCGTTGAGGAACAGGGGAGCTCCTACGAGCAGTACTTC	CSVEEQGSSYEQYF	TRBD1	TRBV29-1	once	TRBJ2-7
TGTGCCAGCAGCCAAGGTGGAAGGAGAGCTTTCTTT	CASSQGGRRAFF	NA	TRBV3-1/TRBV3-2	NA	TRBJ1-1
TGTGCCAGCAGTAACGCCCGGGGACAGGCCTTCTCTGGAAACACCATATATTTT	CASSNARGQAFSGNTIYF	TRBD1	TRBV2	once	TRBJ1-3
TGTGCCAGTTATACAGGTTCAACTAATGAAAAACTGTTTTTT	CASYTGSTNEKLFF	NA	TRBV6-5	NA	TRBJ1-4
TGTGCCTGGAGGGGGCCGAACACTGAAGCTTTCTTT	CAWRGPNTEAFF	NA	TRBV30	NA	TRBJ1-1
TGTGCCAGCAGCTCAAGGGGGTCGAATTCACCCCTCCACTTT	CASSSRGSNSPLHF	NA	TRBV11-2	NA	TRBJ1-6
TGTGCCAGCACCGCTGCACGGGGGACTGAAGCTTTCTTT	CASTAARGTEAFF	NA	TRBV6-5	NA	TRBJ1-1
TGTGCCAGCAGCGTAGAAGGGGGCACCACTGAAGCTTTCTTT	CASSVEGGTTEAFF	TRBD1	TRBV9	once	TRBJ1-1
TGTGCCAGCTCCCGAACAGGGAACACTGAAGCTTTCTTT	CASSRTGNTEAFF	NA	TRBV18	NA	TRBJ1-1
TGTGCCAGCAGCCCGGGACAGGAGAGAGGTGAAGCTTTCTTT	CASSPGQERGEAFF	TRBD1	TRBV6-5	NA	TRBJ1-1
TGTGCCAGCAGTCCCGGGACAGGCCATGAGCCCCAGCATTTT	CASSPGTGHEPQHF	TRBD1	TRBV27	NA	TRBJ1-5
TGTGCCAGCAGCAGGGAGGGGGTCGAGCAGTACTTC	CASSREGVEQYF	NA	TRBV5-6	NA	TRBJ2-7
TGTGCCAGCAGCTCCTACAGGGGAGACACTGAAGCTTTCTTT	CASSSYRGDTEAFF	TRBD1	TRBV7-2	once	TRBJ1-1
TGTGCCAGCAGCTTGGCTCGGGCGGGCCTTTTGAGGGAGCAGTACTTC	CASSLARAGLLREQYF	NA	TRBV5-4	NA	TRBJ2-7
TGTGCCAGTAGTATCAGGGGGCAGGGTCAGCCCCAGCATTTT	CASSIRGQGQPQHF	TRBD1	TRBV19	NA	TRBJ1-5
TGTGCCAGTAGTATAGAAGGACTAGCGGGGGGATACGAGCAGTACTTC	CASSIEGLAGGYEQYF	TRBD2	TRBV19	NA	TRBJ2-7
TGCAGCGTAGAGGGTAACTACAATGAGCAGTTCTTC	CSVEGNYNEQFF	NA	TRBV29-1	NA	TRBJ2-1
TGTGCCATCAGTGAGTCAACAGGAACCTACAATGAGCAGTTCTTC	CAISESTGTYNEQFF	NA	TRBV10-3	NA	TRBJ2-1
TGTGCCAGCAGTAGTTATGGGGCAAACACTGAAGCTTTCTTT	CASSSYGANTEAFF	NA	TRBV27	NA	TRBJ1-1
TGTGCCAGCAGTTTGTCCTCCACTGAAGCTTTCTTT	CASSLSSTEAFF	NA	TRBV12-3/TRBV12-4	NA	TRBJ1-1
TGTGCCAGCAGCACTTCGGCGGGTAATTCACCCCTCCACTTT	CASSTSAGNSPLHF	NA	TRBV25-1	NA	TRBJ1-6
TGTGCCACCTCGACAGTGACCGGGGAGCTGTTTTTT	CATSTVTGELFF	NA	TRBV28	NA	TRBJ2-2